This record looks at one TCR beta chain sequence and its context. Its specificity is unknown. Generated by immunoSEQ multiplex PCR, the TCRdb table keeps only in-frame clones and is missing some. The sample records about 170,000 clones, roughly 89% being singletons. The sample comes from a study of T cell responses to AZD1222 COVID-19 vaccine. The V gene's germline CDR1 is KGHSH and CDR2 LQKENI. CDR3 size: 12 residues. Deletions cut 5 bases from V and 2 bases from J, with 7 bases between. Whole-study results and caveats: The CD4 TCRs associated with vaccination extended across spike and predominated at 160-218 and 743-854. Among AZD1222 vaccinees, only six were seropositive at baseline. Unmutated regions of variants are reportedly targeted by nearly half of spike-specific TCRs.

The sequencing here drew on peripheral blood, taken 28 days after the second AZD1222 dose. The receptor was derived from an adult who received the AZD1222 COVID-19 vaccine. The gene calls are TRBV18 and TRBJ2-7; tentative D call: TRBD1 (5 bases). The CDR3 here is CASSSDTYEQYF. CDR3 nucleotide sequence: TGTGCCAGCTCATCGGACACCTACGAGCAGTACTTC.